This T cell receptor (beta chain) originates from a study of blood T cell repertoires in COVID-19. As for the study in general: Spain, Italy and the United States supplied samples that represented acute and convalescent COVID-19. From T cells, B-cell-depleted T cells, or PBMCs came the material, which was cDNA or gDNA.

Method: immunoSEQ multiplex PCR; TCRdb's copy keeps in-frame clones and lacks some. The profile covers about 220,000 clones, with roughly 85% appearing a single time and 2% to 3% taken by the ten largest. V dropped 1 base and J dropped 5 bases, with 15 bases sitting between them. Germline-derived CDR1 and CDR2 are SGHVS and FQNEAQ. The length of the CDR3 is 16 residues. Material for sequencing was peripheral blood. The TCR comes from a middle-aged woman with active or convalescent COVID-19. The chain carries TRBV7-8 and TRBJ2-1, with D perhaps TRBD2 (7 bases). CDR3: CASSLVTWEGDNEQFF. The CDR3 coding sequence is TGTGCCAGCAGCTTAGTTACCTGGGAGGGGGACAATGAGCAGTTCTTC.